This T cell receptor (beta chain) was sequenced for a study of STAT5B mutations in CD4+ large granular lymphocyte leukemia. The study's findings and limits: Higher CD4+ than CD8+ T-LGLL clonality might reflect small sample size.

CDR3 size: 16 residues. CDR1 is SGHTS, CDR2 YDEGEE, per germline. Trimming stripped 5 bases from V and 0 bases from J, with 18 bases between. Study processing details: Productive clonotypes were detectable down to 2.59 x 10-5 frequency. Libraries were prepared by immunoSEQ multiplex PCR; TCRdb keeps only in-frame clonotypes and omits some of them. V and J calls plus clone size are reproduced from that table; the DNA served to infer D and trimming. The table lists roughly 30,000 clones, roughly 82% of them singletons. Comments on this clone: Its antigen is currently unknown.

The V call is TRBV5-8, the J call TRBJ2-7; perhaps D is TRBD1 or TRBD2 (6 bases each). The receptor comes from a human donor in good health. Sequences were obtained from CD4+ T cells from blood buffy coats. In DNA form, the CDR3 reads TGTGCCAGCAGTCTTAACAGGGACTCGAGCTCCTACGAGCAGTACTTC. Its protein is CASSLNRDSSSYEQYF.